One and the same sample provided the 21 T cell receptor beta chains below, sequenced in a study of pediatric ulcerative colitis. Rectal tissue came from one to two pinch biopsies taken at colonoscopy. TCRdb's copy holds only in-frame clones and misses some; the assay was immunoSEQ multiplex PCR. The table includes 20,000 to 30,000 clones, 70% to 75% detected once. The specimen was gut tissue. The receptor set was obtained from a boy aged 5-17 years with severe ulcerative colitis.

The table lists this clone with a few counts. Other DNA sequences within the sample encode an identical CDR3. The chain carries TRBV4-1 and TRBJ2-7; no firm D call. This CDR3 contains 13 residues. Germline CDR1 reads MGHRA; CDR2 reads YSYEKL. The V gene lost 1 base and the J gene lost 7 bases, with 11 bases spanning the gap. The CDR3: CASSQGTSYEQYF. DNA of the CDR3: TGCGCCAGCAGCCAAGGGACCTCGTATGAGCAGTACTTC.

This rearrangement joins TRBV6-6 to TRBJ1-1, with D perhaps matching TRBD1 (5 bases). Germline CDR1 and CDR2: MNHNY and SVGAGI (reference sequence). This CDR3 has 11 residues. V was cut by 6 bases and J by 8 bases, with 10 bases left in between. For the CDR3, the DNA is TGTGCCAGCAGCCTGGCAGGGGAAGCTTTCTTT. It specifies CASSLAGEAFF.

V usage is TRBV30 and J usage is TRBJ1-5; D is undetermined. The CDR3 has 14 amino acids. Trimming stripped 0 bases from V and 8 bases from J, with 14 bases between. CDR1 and CDR2 from the germline V gene are GTSNPN and SVGIG (reference sequence). Here the CDR3 DNA reads TGTGCCTGGAGTGTATTACAAGCCCAGGAGCCCCAGCATTTT. Amino acid sequence: CAWSVLQAQEPQHF.

This chain links TRBV25-1 with TRBJ2-1, with TRBD2 matching 10 bases. V gave up 1 base and J gave up 0 bases; unmatched junction bases: 3. CDR1 MGHDK and CDR2 SYGVNS come from the germline V gene. The CDR3 is 17 amino acids. The CDR3 protein is CASSELPSGSSYNEQFF. The CDR3 DNA follows: TGTGCCAGCAGTGAATTGCCTAGCGGGAGCTCCTACAATGAGCAGTTCTTC.

A single count supports this clone. This chain connects TRBV5-1 to TRBJ2-1; 13 bases are shared with TRBD2. CDR1 and CDR2 (germline): SGHRS, YFSETQ. Trimming took 3 bases from V and 5 from J; bases not matched to a gene: 8. The CDR3 loop spans 17 amino acids. The CDR3 region is CASSYRTSGSRDNEQFF. The CDR3 DNA is TGCGCCAGCAGCTACCGGACTAGCGGGAGTCGAGACAATGAGCAGTTCTTC. Based on the CDR3 plus reference TRBV5-1 and TRBJ2-1, the full variable domain is KAGVTQTPRYLIKTRGQQVTLSCSPISGHRSVSWYQQTPGQGLQFLFEYFSETQRNKGNFPGRFSGRQFSNSRSEMNVSTLELGDSALYLCASSYRTSGSRDNEQFFGPGTRLTVL.

This chain connects TRBV4-2 to TRBJ1-1, with unresolved D. CDR3 size: 12 residues. Trimming took 5 bases from V and 6 from J, leaving 10 bases between them. In germline, CDR1 is LGHNA, CDR2 YNFKEQ. The CDR3 bases are TGTGCCAGCAGCTTGGGTAGGTCTGAAGCTTTCTTT. It yields the protein CASSLGRSEAFF.

V is TRBV7-6 and J is TRBJ2-1; a weak D match, TRBD1 (5 bases). Per the germline V gene, CDR1 is SGHVS and CDR2 is FNYEAQ. With 8 bases removed from V and 8 bases from J, the gap between germline ends came to 13 bases. There are 12 residues in the CDR3. The CDR3 sequence is CASGSGNHEQFF. In DNA, the CDR3 is TGTGCCAGCGGGTCAGGGAACCATGAGCAGTTCTTC.

This clone was observed a few times. The V call is TRBV5-4, the J call TRBJ2-1, with 9 bases identical to TRBD2. The CDR3 totals 16 residues. Germline CDR1 SGHNT, CDR2 YYREEE (reference sequence). With 0 bases clipped from V and 3 bases from J, the junction kept 4 bases outside the gene matches. The CDR3: CASSLGSGRHYNEQFF. The CDR3 bases are TGTGCCAGCAGCTTGGGAAGCGGGAGGCACTACAATGAGCAGTTCTTC.

This clone was counted between two and nine times. The chain uses TRBV2 and TRBJ2-1; 14 bases agree with TRBD2. The junction had 14 bases not matched to a gene; V was cut back by 7 bases and J by 0 bases. CDR1 SNHLY and CDR2 FYNNEI come from the germline V gene. The CDR3 is 20 residues long. The CDR3 protein is CASTSKTSGRARSSYNEQFF. DNA of the CDR3: TGTGCCAGCACCTCAAAGACTAGCGGGAGGGCCCGTAGCTCCTACAATGAGCAGTTCTTC. Supplemented by reference TRBV2 and TRBJ2-1, the full variable domain reads EPEVTQTPSHQVTQMGQEVILRCVPISNHLYFYWYRQILGQKVEFLVSFYNNEISEKSEIFDDQFSVERPDGSNFTLKIRSTKLEDSAMYFCASTSKTSGRARSSYNEQFFGPGTRLTVL.

This chain connects TRBV7-9 to TRBJ2-5; 8 bases align to TRBD2. The CDR3 length is 15 residues. The ends lost 1 base at V and 5 bases at J; junction bases unmatched: 6. CDR1 and CDR2 (germline): SEHNR, FQNEAQ (reference sequence). The CDR3 loop reads CASSLGGTRGETQYF. CDR3 in DNA: TGTGCCAGCAGCTTAGGCGGGACTAGGGGCGAGACCCAGTACTTC. The full variable domain, completed using reference TRBV7-9 and TRBJ2-5, is DTGVSQNPRHKITKRGQNVTFRCDPISEHNRLYWYRQTLGQGPEFLTYFQNEAQLEKSRLLSDRFSAERPKGSFSTLEIQRTEQGDSAMYLCASSLGGTRGETQYFGPGTRLLVL.

This clone was detected a few times. The genes are TRBV11-2 and TRBJ1-1; D remains ambiguous. V was pared by 0 bases and J by 0 bases, with 11 bases between. Germline V gene sequence: CDR1 SGHAT, CDR2 FQNNGV. This CDR3 spans 16 amino acids. The CDR3 DNA follows: TGTGCCAGCAGCTTAGATATAAAGGGCGTGAACACTGAAGCTTTCTTT. Translating gives CASSLDIKGVNTEAFF.

The count of this clone is one. This chain joins TRBV4-3 and TRBJ1-6, with 7 bases that match TRBD1. The ends lost 4 bases at V and 5 bases at J; junction bases unmatched: 8. CDR3 length equals 16 residues. Germline V lookup: CDR1 LGHNA, CDR2 YSLEER. CDR3 coding DNA: TGCGCCAGCAGCCTCCAGACCGGGACAGATAATTCACCCCTCCACTTT. It specifies CASSLQTGTDNSPLHF.

The V call is TRBV5-6, the J call TRBJ1-1, with TRBD1 matching over 8 bases. Trimming took 4 bases from V and 1 from J; bases not matched to a gene: 6. CDR3 length: 15 amino acids. Germline CDR1 is SGHDT and CDR2 is YYEEEE. Here the CDR3 DNA reads TGTGCCAGCAGCGCCATAGGACAGGGGAACACTGAAGCTTTCTTT. It encodes CASSAIGQGNTEAFF.

This chain uses TRBV5-1 with TRBJ2-7; D tentatively reads TRBD1 or TRBD2 (5 bases each). The V gene's germline CDR1 is SGHRS and CDR2 YFSETQ. This CDR3 has 13 amino acids. The germline V and J ends were trimmed by 4 bases and 2 bases, with 10 bases remaining between them. CDR3 sequence reads: CASSPGRTYEQYF. CDR3 nucleotide sequence: TGCGCCAGCAGCCCAGGGAGAACCTACGAGCAGTACTTC. Full variable domain (missing parts from reference TRBV5-1 and TRBJ2-7): KAGVTQTPRYLIKTRGQQVTLSCSPISGHRSVSWYQQTPGQGLQFLFEYFSETQRNKGNFPGRFSGRQFSNSRSEMNVSTLELGDSALYLCASSPGRTYEQYFGPGTRLTVT.

The chain combines TRBV11-2 with TRBJ2-3; D call uncertain. V lost 6 bases to trimming and J lost 5 bases, with 9 bases between them. The CDR3 contains 12 residues. CDR1 SGHAT and CDR2 FQNNGV come from the germline V gene. Here the CDR3 DNA reads TGTGCCAGCAGTAAGGACGGAGATACGCAGTATTTT. Translated, it gives CASSKDGDTQYF.

This clone occurred a few times. This rearrangement joins TRBV19 to TRBJ2-1, with D possibly being TRBD1 (5 bases). This CDR3 contains 14 residues. The V gene's germline CDR1 is LNHDA and CDR2 SQIVND (reference sequence). The V and J ends lost 7 bases and 10 bases respectively, with 20 bases between them. The DNA of the CDR3 is TGTGCCAGTAAGCCTGGATCGGCATGGGGCGAGCAGTTCTTC. It is translated as CASKPGSAWGEQFF.

The V call is TRBV2, the J call TRBJ2-1; 14 nucleotides align to TRBD2. This CDR3 contains 16 residues. The germline V gene encodes CDR1 SNHLY and CDR2 FYNNEI. V was pared by 6 bases and J by 9 bases, with 10 bases of the junction left unmatched. CDR3 bases: TGTGCCAGCAGCCAGGGGACTAGCGGGAGTGGATCTGAGCAGTTCTTC. Protein: CASSQGTSGSGSEQFF.

This clone was observed a handful of times. The chain uses TRBV4-1 and TRBJ2-7, with D perhaps being TRBD1 or TRBD2 (5 bases each). This CDR3 has 15 residues. CDR1 and CDR2 (germline): MGHRA, YSYEKL. V gave up 4 bases and J gave up 2 bases, with 15 bases separating them. CDR3: CASSLLLGTAYEQYF. CDR3 nucleotide sequence: TGCGCCAGCAGCCTGCTCCTGGGGACGGCCTACGAGCAGTACTTC.

The chain carries TRBV6-5 and TRBJ2-7; TRBD1 aligns across 7 bases. Trimming took 2 bases from V and 4 from J; bases not matched to a gene: 8. The CDR3 is 15 amino acids. Germline CDR1 reads MNHEY; CDR2 reads SVGAGI. In DNA, the CDR3 is TGTGCCAGCAGTTACGAGGGGGCTTGGTTTTACGAGCAGTACTTC. It translates to CASSYEGAWFYEQYF.

The chain joins TRBV15 to TRBJ2-3; D is unresolved. Trimming removed 0 bases from V and 0 bases from J, with 7 bases in between. This CDR3 is built from 15 residues. Germline CDR1 reads LNHNV; CDR2 reads YYDKDF (reference sequence). The CDR3 DNA reads as TGTGCCACCAGCAGAGATTTATACAGCACAGATACGCAGTATTTT. Its protein product is CATSRDLYSTDTQYF. Full variable domain (outside the CDR3, taken from reference TRBV15 and TRBJ2-3): DAMVIQNPRYQVTQFGKPVTLSCSQTLNHNVMYWYQQKSSQAPKLLFHYYDKDFNNEADTPDNFQSRRPNTSFCFLDIRSPGLGDTAMYLCATSRDLYSTDTQYFGPGTRLTVL.

This clone was seen only a few times. This chain uses TRBV29-1 with TRBJ2-7; TRBD1 matches 10 bases. The CDR3 spans 13 residues. Germline trimming cut 7 bases from V and 4 bases from J; bases unmatched to any gene: 7. Per the germline V gene, CDR1 is SQVTM and CDR2 is ANQGSEA. The CDR3 region has the DNA TGCAGCGCCTGGGGGACAGGGGATTACGAGCAGTACTTC. The encoded protein is CSAWGTGDYEQYF.